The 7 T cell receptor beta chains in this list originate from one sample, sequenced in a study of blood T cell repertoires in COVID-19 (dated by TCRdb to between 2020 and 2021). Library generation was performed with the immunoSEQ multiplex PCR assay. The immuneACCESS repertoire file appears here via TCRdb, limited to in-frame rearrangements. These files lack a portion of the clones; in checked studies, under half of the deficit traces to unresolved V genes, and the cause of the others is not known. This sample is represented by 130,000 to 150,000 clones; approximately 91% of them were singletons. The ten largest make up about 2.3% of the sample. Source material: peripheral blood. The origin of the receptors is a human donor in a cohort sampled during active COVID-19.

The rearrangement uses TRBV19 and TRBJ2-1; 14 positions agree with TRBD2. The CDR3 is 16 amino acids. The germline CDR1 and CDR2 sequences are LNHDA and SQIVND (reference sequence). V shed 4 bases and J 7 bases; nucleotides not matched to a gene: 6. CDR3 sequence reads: CASSRLAGGPRNEQFF. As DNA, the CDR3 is TGTGCCAGTAGTAGACTAGCGGGGGGGCCTAGGAATGAGCAGTTCTTC.

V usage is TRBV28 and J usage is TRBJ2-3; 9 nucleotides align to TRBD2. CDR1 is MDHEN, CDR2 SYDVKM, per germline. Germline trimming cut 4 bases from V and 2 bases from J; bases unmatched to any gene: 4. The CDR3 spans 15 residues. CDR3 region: CASSSSGEYTDTQYF. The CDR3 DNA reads TGTGCCAGCAGTTCTAGCGGGGAATACACAGATACGCAGTATTTT.

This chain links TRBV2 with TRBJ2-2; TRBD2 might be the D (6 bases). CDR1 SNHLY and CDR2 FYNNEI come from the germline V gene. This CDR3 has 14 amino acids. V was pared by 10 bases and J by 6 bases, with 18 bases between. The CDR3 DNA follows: TGTGCCAAGACCGGGACTTATGGGTCCGGGGAGCTGTTTTTT. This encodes CAKTGTYGSGELFF.

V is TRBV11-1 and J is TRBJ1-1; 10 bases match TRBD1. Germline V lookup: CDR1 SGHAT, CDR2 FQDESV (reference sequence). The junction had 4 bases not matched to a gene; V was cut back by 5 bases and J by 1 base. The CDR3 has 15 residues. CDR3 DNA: TGTGCCAGCAGCGCAGACAGGGGGCCGAACACTGAAGCTTTCTTT. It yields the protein CASSADRGPNTEAFF.

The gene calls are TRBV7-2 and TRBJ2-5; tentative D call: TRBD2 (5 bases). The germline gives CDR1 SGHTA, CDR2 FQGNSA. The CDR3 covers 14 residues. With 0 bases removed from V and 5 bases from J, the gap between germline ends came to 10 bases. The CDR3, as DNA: TGTGCCAGCAGCTTAGCTTTTGGGGAGGAGACCCAGTACTTC. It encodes CASSLAFGEETQYF.

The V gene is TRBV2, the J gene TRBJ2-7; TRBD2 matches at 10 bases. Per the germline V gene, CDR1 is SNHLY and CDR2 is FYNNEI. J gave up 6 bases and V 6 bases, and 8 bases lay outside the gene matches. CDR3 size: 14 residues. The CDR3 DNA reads TGTGCCAGCAGAGCCCTAGCGGGGGCGGGCGAGCAGTACTTC. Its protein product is CASRALAGAGEQYF.

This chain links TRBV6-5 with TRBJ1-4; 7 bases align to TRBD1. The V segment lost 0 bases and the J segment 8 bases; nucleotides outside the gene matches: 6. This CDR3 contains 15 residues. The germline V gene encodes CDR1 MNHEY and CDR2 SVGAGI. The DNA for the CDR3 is TGTGCCAGCAGTTACTCTACGACAGGGCGGGAAAAACTGTTTTTT. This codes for CASSYSTTGREKLFF.